The 22 T cell receptor beta chains listed next were all sequenced from one sample in a study of cytomegalovirus exposure and HLA in healthy donors. PCR involved 60 Vbeta and 13 Jbeta primers. Generated by immunoSEQ multiplex PCR, the TCRdb table keeps only in-frame clones and is missing some. The table shows 130,000 to 150,000 clones, with around 79% occurring only once. Sequencing was done on a sample of PBMCs. The receptor source for this set is a male donor in good health and CMV-seronegative.

CDR3 sequence reads: CASRIPSGISTDTQYF. CDR3 nucleotides: TGTGCAAGTCGCATACCTAGCGGTATTAGCACAGATACGCAGTATTTT. The chain combines TRBV12-2 with TRBJ2-3; whether TRBD2, the table's D call, matches the DNA was not checked. TRBV12-2 is a pseudogene segment. The CDR3 is 16 residues long.

Remarks on this clone: A read error may produce the germline difference seen at one junction end. This chain joins TRBV7-9 and TRBJ2-7, with 8 bases aligning to TRBD1. Germline CDR1 and CDR2: SEHNR and FQNEAQ (reference sequence). The CDR3 covers 14 residues. The CDR3 spells CSSSLGQGWWEQYF. CDR3 bases: TGTTCCAGCAGCCTCGGACAGGGCTGGTGGGAGCAGTACTTC.

CDR3 DNA: TGTGCCAGCAGGTTCCGGAGGGGCTGGGGAACTGAAGCTTTCTTT. It yields the protein CASRFRRGWGTEAFF. The rearrangement links TRBV7-9 to TRBJ1-1; D is possibly TRBD1 (5 bases). The V gene's germline CDR1 is SEHNR and CDR2 FQNEAQ (reference sequence). This CDR3 has 15 amino acids. V lost 6 bases and J 5 bases, leaving 19 bases between the germline ends.

The V and J genes are TRBV11-3 and TRBJ2-5, with 10 bases matching TRBD1. The DNA matches TRBJ2-7 better at its end, which makes the J call doubtful. From germline, CDR1 is SGHNT and CDR2 YENEEA. This CDR3 has 14 residues. In DNA form, the CDR3 reads TGTGCCAGCAGCTGGGGACAGGGGACGGACGAGCAGTACTTC. As protein: CASSWGQGTDEQYF.

The rearrangement links TRBV6-5 to TRBJ2-1; D possibly corresponds to TRBD2 (6 bases). The length of the CDR3 is 15 residues. Between the trimmed V and J ends, which lost 6 bases and 0 bases, there was a span of 12 bases. Germline assignment: CDR1 MNHEY and CDR2 SVGAGI. For the CDR3, the DNA is TGTGCCAGCAGCCGCCTAGCGAGCTCCTACAATGAGCAGTTCTTC. Its protein product is CASSRLASSYNEQFF.

This chain uses TRBV5-1 with TRBJ2-3; 9 bases are a match to TRBD2. This CDR3 has 14 residues. Germline CDR1 is SGHRS and CDR2 is YFSETQ. Trimming removed 4 bases from V and 6 bases from J; junction bases left unmatched: 6. CDR3 sequence (DNA): TGCGCCAGCAGCCCGGGGACTAGCAGCGATACGCAGTATTTT. As protein: CASSPGTSSDTQYF.

The chain combines TRBV28 with TRBJ2-7; D is possibly TRBD1 (5 bases). The germline CDR1 and CDR2 sequences are MDHEN and SYDVKM. The CDR3 extends over 17 amino acids. Trimming pared 1 base from V and 0 bases from J, leaving 16 bases between. The CDR3 is CASSLSLSRQSSYEQYF. The CDR3 DNA reads TGTGCCAGCAGTTTATCCCTATCAAGACAGTCCTCCTACGAGCAGTACTTC.

This clone was counted between two and nine times. The V call is TRBV7-2, the J call TRBJ2-7, with 9 bases lining up with TRBD2. This CDR3 region has 16 residues. CDR1 SGHTA and CDR2 FQGNSA come from the germline V gene. The V and J ends lost 1 base and 2 bases, in that order; junction bases with no gene match: 6. The DNA of the CDR3 is TGTGCCAGCAGCTTAGGTCCGACTAGCGGACCCTACGAGCAGTACTTC. It is translated as CASSLGPTSGPYEQYF.

The genes are TRBV5-6 and TRBJ2-7, with D maybe TRBD1 (6 bases). V dropped 2 bases and J dropped 3 bases, with 12 bases sitting between them. The CDR3 runs to 14 residues. Per germline, CDR1 SGHDT and CDR2 YYEEEE. DNA for the CDR3: TGTGCCAGCAGCTTCCGGACAGTCAACTACGAGCAGTACTTC. Encoded protein: CASSFRTVNYEQYF.

The chain has TRBV27 and TRBJ1-1, with 8 bases that match TRBD1. Germline trimming cut 5 bases from V and 4 bases from J; bases unmatched to any gene: 9. CDR3 length: 15 amino acids. Germline CDR1 and CDR2: MNHEY and SMNVEV (reference sequence). CDR3 in DNA: TGTGCCAGCAGTCGAGGCGACAGGGGAGGCACTGAAGCTTTCTTT. Its protein is CASSRGDRGGTEAFF.

The chain employs TRBV7-9 and TRBJ2-3, with unresolved D. Per the germline V gene, CDR1 is SEHNR and CDR2 is FQNEAQ (reference sequence). Trimming took off 5 bases at V and 4 bases at J, with 13 bases between the two ends. The CDR3 sequence is 14 residues long. The CDR3 nucleotides are TGTGCCAGCAGCCTCGACACCCAGGCAGATACGCAGTATTTT. Protein sequence: CASSLDTQADTQYF.

The chain links TRBV27 to TRBJ1-1; no clear D gene. The germline V and J ends were trimmed by 2 bases and 2 bases, with 9 bases remaining between them. The CDR3 loop spans 14 amino acids. Germline V gene lookup returns CDR1 MNHEY and CDR2 SMNVEV (reference sequence). The CDR3 is CASSLQTTNTEAFF. The CDR3 DNA is TGTGCCAGCAGTTTACAGACAACAAACACTGAAGCTTTCTTT.

The CDR3 region is CSVVDGRVSYNEQFF. CDR3 nucleotide sequence: TGCAGCGTTGTGGACGGGAGGGTTTCCTACAATGAGCAGTTCTTC. The V and J genes are TRBV29-1 and TRBJ2-1; 8 bases fit TRBD2. This CDR3 has 15 amino acids. Losses at the gene ends were 4 bases for V and 1 base for J; bases not matched to a gene: 6. Germline assignment: CDR1 SQVTM and CDR2 ANQGSEA.

The J gene is TRBJ1-3, the V gene TRBV30, with unresolved D. V was clipped by 0 bases and J by 0 bases, with 6 bases between them. The CDR3 covers 14 residues. The germline V gene has CDR1 GTSNPN and CDR2 SVGIG (reference sequence). Here the CDR3 DNA reads TGTGCCTGGAGTGTACTAGGCTCTGGAAACACCATATATTTT. This encodes CAWSVLGSGNTIYF.

The V gene is TRBV7-3, the J gene TRBJ1-5, with TRBD1 matching 9 bases. CDR1 SGHTA and CDR2 FQGTGA come from the germline V gene. With 4 bases clipped from V and 6 bases from J, the junction kept 4 bases outside the gene matches. The CDR3 totals 14 residues. The CDR3 sequence is CASSSTGGGQPQHF. CDR3 DNA sequence: TGTGCCAGCAGCTCCACAGGGGGCGGTCAGCCCCAGCATTTT.

J is TRBJ1-1 and V is TRBV5-1, with D possibly TRBD1 on 6 matching bases. V dropped 0 bases and J dropped 0 bases, with 15 bases sitting between them. The CDR3 loop spans 17 amino acids. CDR1 is SGHRS and CDR2 is YFSETQ in the germline V gene. Here the CDR3 reads CASSLAGGTPVNTEAFF. CDR3 nucleotides: TGCGCCAGCAGCTTGGCGGGGGGCACCCCTGTGAACACTGAAGCTTTCTTT.

This sequence joins TRBV5-1 and TRBJ1-3; TRBD1 might be the D (5 bases). Deletions cut 4 bases from V and 0 bases from J, with 11 bases between. The CDR3 spans 15 residues. Germline CDR1 and CDR2: SGHRS and YFSETQ. This CDR3 is CASSGGANSGNTIYF. The CDR3 DNA follows: TGCGCCAGCAGCGGCGGGGCAAACTCTGGAAACACCATATATTTT.

This clone was seen a few times. The junction differs from germline at one of its ends, possibly a read error. The rearrangement links TRBV7-9 to TRBJ1-3, with D possibly being TRBD1 (5 bases). CDR1 is SEHNR and CDR2 is FQNEAQ in the germline V gene (reference sequence). This CDR3 has 17 residues. CDR3 coding DNA: TGTTCCAGCAGCCTTTCTAACAGGCAGACCTCTGGAAACACCATATATTTT. It encodes CSSSLSNRQTSGNTIYF.

In its sample, this clone was seen a few times. The genes are TRBV2 and TRBJ2-3, with 8 bases that match TRBD1. CDR1 and CDR2 from the germline V gene are SNHLY and FYNNEI. Losses at the gene ends were 6 bases for V and 4 bases for J; bases not matched to a gene: 6. This CDR3 has 14 residues. The CDR3 sequence: CASRLLQGADTQYF. CDR3 bases: TGTGCCAGCAGGCTTCTACAGGGGGCAGATACGCAGTATTTT. The variable domain in full, with the rest retrieved from reference TRBV2 and TRBJ2-3, is EPEVTQTPSHQVTQMGQEVILRCVPISNHLYFYWYRQILGQKVEFLVSFYNNEISEKSEIFDDQFSVERPDGSNFTLKIRSTKLEDSAMYFCASRLLQGADTQYFGPGTRLTVL.

The chain recombines TRBV19 with TRBJ1-1; D is unclear. V was trimmed by 1 base and J by 8 bases, leaving 11 bases between them. This CDR3 contains 13 residues. Germline lookup yields CDR1 LNHDA and CDR2 SQIVND (reference sequence). This CDR3 reads CASSIGAASEAFF. DNA of the CDR3: TGTGCCAGTAGTATAGGGGCAGCCAGCGAAGCTTTCTTT.

This rearrangement joins TRBV7-9 to TRBJ2-3, with TRBD1 as a possible D gene (6 bases). Trimming took off 1 base at V and 4 bases at J, with 9 bases between the two ends. The CDR3 covers 14 residues. In germline, CDR1 is SEHNR, CDR2 FQNEAQ (reference sequence). CDR3 residues: CASSLDRDADTQYF. Here the CDR3 DNA reads TGTGCCAGCAGCTTAGACAGGGACGCAGATACGCAGTATTTT.

This chain links TRBV19 with TRBJ2-7; 9 bases map to TRBD1. The CDR3 length is 15 residues. V was clipped by 4 bases and J by 4 bases; unmatched bases: 8. The V gene's germline CDR1 is LNHDA and CDR2 SQIVND (reference sequence). CDR3 amino acids: CASSKDRGSEYEQYF. As DNA, the CDR3 is TGTGCCAGTAGTAAGGACAGGGGCTCTGAGTACGAGCAGTACTTC.